Reported below is one T cell receptor (beta chain). Antigen specificity is unknown. This specimen comes from a study of cytomegalovirus exposure and HLA in healthy donors. General study findings and limits: In the analysis, some V segments, TRBV6-2 and TRBV6-3 included, were excluded as indistinguishable. CMV serostatus was the sole immune exposure data available.

The PCR employed 60 Vbeta primers together with 13 Jbeta primers. Profiling relied on immunoSEQ multiplex PCR, and the TCRdb table lists in-frame clones only, not all of them. The sample yields around 150,000 clones, approximately 80% seen once. V dropped 0 bases and J dropped 3; count of bases not matched to a gene: 2. CDR1 and CDR2 from the germline V gene are SGHTS and YDEGEE. The CDR3 is 15 residues long. The chain combines TRBV5-8 with TRBJ2-2, with 7 bases that match TRBD1. Sequenced sample: PBMCs. The clonotype originates from a man aged 50 to 59 in good health and CMV-seropositive. CDR3 sequence (DNA): TGTGCCAGCAGCTTGGTCCAGGGGGACACCGGGGAGCTGTTTTTT. It codes for CASSLVQGDTGELFF.